This TCR beta chain was sequenced during a study of technical replicates of blood from four donors. This CDR3 region has 17 residues. V gave up 2 bases and J gave up 2 bases; unmatched junction bases: 11. Germline V gene data show CDR1 as GTSNPN and CDR2 as SVGIG (reference sequence). The protocol was immunoSEQ multiplex PCR, while the TCRdb copy is restricted to in-frame clones and leaves out a portion. The sample gives around 16,000 clones, over 75% of which show up once; over 9% is in the top ten. The sequence was collected from a human donor in good health. Some clones in this sample may be carry-over from other donors' samples. The rearrangement links TRBV30 to TRBJ2-1; TRBD2 agrees at 8 bases. Sequenced sample: PBMCs. The CDR3 DNA reads as TGTGCCTGGAGTTTAACCCGCACTAGCGGACCCTACAATGAGCAGTTCTTC. Encoded protein: CAWSLTRTSGPYNEQFF.